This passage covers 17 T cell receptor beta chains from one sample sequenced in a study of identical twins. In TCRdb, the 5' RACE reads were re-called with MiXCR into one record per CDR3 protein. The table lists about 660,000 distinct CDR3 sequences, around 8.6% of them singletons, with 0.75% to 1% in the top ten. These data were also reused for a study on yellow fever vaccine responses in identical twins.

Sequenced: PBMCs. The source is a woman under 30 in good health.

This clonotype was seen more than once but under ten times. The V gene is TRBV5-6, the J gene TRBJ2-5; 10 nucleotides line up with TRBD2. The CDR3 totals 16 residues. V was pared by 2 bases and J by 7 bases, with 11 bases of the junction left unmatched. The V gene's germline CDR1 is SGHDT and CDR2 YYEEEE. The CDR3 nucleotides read TGTGCCAGCAGCTTATTGGCAGCGGGGGGGCGTTGGACCCAGTACTTC. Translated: CASSLLAAGGRWTQYF.

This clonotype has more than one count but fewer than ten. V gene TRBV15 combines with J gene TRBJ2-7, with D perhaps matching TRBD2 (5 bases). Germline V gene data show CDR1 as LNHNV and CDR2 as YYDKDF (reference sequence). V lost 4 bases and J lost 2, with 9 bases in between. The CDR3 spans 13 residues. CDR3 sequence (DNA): TGTGCCACCAGCAAAGGAGGAACCTACGAGCAGTACTTC. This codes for CATSKGGTYEQYF.

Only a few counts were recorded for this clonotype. The CDR3 spells CASSYIRDGSYEQYF. CDR3 bases: TGTGCCAGCAGTTACATACGGGACGGGTCCTACGAGCAGTACTTC. The chain is built from TRBV6-2 or TRBV6-3 and TRBJ2-7; D could derive from TRBD1 or TRBD2 (5 bases each). The V gene lost 2 bases and the J gene lost 1 base, with 12 bases spanning the gap. The length of the CDR3 is 15 residues. Looked up from germline, CDR1 is MNHEY and CDR2 is SVGEGT.

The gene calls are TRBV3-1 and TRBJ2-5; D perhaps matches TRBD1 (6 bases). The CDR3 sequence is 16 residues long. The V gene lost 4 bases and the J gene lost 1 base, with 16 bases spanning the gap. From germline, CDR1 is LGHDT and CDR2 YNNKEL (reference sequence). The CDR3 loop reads CASSRGTGIAQETQYF. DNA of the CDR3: TGTGCCAGCAGCCGTGGTACAGGGATAGCCCAAGAGACCCAGTACTTC.

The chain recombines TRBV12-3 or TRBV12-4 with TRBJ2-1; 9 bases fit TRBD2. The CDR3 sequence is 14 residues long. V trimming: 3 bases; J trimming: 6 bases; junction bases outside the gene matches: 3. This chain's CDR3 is CASSFAGGFNEQFF. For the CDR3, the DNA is TGTGCCAGCAGTTTTGCGGGAGGGTTCAATGAGCAGTTCTTC.

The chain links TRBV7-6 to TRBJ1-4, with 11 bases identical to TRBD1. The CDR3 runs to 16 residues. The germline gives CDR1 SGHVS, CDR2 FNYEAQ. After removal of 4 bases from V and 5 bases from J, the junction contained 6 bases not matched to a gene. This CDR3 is CASSSEDRGRNEKLFF. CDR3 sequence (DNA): TGTGCCAGCAGCTCTGAGGACAGGGGGCGCAATGAAAAACTGTTTTTT.

CDR3 sequence: CASSFSAGGAGNEQFF. CDR3 DNA sequence: TGCGCCAGCAGCTTTTCTGCGGGGGGCGCCGGCAATGAGCAGTTCTTC. This sequence joins TRBV5-1 and TRBJ2-1, with 8 bases lining up with TRBD2. This CDR3 has 16 amino acids. The J segment lost 6 bases and the V segment lost 2 bases, leaving 10 bases of the junction unmatched. Germline lookup yields CDR1 SGHRS and CDR2 YFSETQ.

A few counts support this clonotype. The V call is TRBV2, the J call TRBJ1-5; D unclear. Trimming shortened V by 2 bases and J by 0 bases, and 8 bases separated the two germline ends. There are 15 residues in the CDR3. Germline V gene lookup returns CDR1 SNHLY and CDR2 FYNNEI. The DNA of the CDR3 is TGTGCCAGCAGTGAATTGGGTTATAGCAATCAGCCCCAGCATTTT. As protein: CASSELGYSNQPQHF.

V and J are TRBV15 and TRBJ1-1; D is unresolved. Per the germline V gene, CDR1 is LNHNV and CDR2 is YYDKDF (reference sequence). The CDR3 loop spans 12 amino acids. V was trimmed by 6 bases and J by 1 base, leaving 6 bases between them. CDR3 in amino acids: CATRRGNTEAFF. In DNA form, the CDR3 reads TGTGCCACCAGACGCGGGAACACTGAAGCTTTCTTT.

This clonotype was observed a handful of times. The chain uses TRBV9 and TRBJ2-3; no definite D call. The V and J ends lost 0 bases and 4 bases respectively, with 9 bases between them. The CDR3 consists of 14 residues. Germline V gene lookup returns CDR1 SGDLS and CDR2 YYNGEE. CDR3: CASSVGWISDTQYF. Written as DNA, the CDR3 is TGTGCCAGCAGCGTAGGTTGGATATCAGATACGCAGTATTTT.

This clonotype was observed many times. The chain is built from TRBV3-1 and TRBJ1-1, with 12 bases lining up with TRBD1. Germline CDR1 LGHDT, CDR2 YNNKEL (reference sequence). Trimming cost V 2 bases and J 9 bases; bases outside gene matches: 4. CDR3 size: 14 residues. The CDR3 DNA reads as TGTGCCAGCAGCCAACTGGGACAGGGGGCGCAAGCTTTCTTT. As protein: CASSQLGQGAQAFF.

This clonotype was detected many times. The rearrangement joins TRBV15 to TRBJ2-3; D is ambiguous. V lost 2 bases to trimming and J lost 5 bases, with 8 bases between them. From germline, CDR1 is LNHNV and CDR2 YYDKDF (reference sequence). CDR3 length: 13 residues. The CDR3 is CATSRRAKDTQYF. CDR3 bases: TGTGCCACCAGCAGAAGGGCTAAAGATACGCAGTATTTT.

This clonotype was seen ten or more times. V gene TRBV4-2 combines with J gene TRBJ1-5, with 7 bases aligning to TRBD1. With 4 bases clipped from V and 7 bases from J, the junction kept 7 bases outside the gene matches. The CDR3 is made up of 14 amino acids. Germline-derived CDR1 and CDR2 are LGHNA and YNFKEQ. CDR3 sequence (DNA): TGTGCCAGCAGCCCTAGAACAGGGGAACAGCCCCAGCATTTT. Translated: CASSPRTGEQPQHF.

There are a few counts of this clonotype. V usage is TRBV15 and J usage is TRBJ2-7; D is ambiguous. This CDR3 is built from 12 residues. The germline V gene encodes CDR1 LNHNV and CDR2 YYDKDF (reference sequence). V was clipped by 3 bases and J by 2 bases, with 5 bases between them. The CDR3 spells CATSSSAYEQYF. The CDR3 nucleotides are TGTGCCACCAGCAGCAGTGCCTACGAGCAGTACTTC.

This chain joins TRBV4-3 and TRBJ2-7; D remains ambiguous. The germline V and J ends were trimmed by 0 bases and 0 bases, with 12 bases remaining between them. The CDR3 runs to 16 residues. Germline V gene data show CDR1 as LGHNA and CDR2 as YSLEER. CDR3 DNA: TGCGCCAGCAGCCAAGATCGAACGCAGAGCTCCTACGAGCAGTACTTC. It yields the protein CASSQDRTQSSYEQYF.

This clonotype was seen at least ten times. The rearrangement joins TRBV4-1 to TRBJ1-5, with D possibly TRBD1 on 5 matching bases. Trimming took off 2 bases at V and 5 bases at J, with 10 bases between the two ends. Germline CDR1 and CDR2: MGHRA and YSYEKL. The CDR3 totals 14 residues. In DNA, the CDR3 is TGCGCCAGCAGCCAAACAGGAGCCGATCAGCCCCAGCATTTT. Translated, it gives CASSQTGADQPQHF.

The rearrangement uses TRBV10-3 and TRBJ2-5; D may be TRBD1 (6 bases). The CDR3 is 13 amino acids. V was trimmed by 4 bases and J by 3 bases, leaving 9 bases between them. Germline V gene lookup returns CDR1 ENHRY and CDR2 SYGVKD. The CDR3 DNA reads TGTGCCATCAGTGGACAGGTGGAAGAGACCCAGTACTTC. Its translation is CAISGQVEETQYF.